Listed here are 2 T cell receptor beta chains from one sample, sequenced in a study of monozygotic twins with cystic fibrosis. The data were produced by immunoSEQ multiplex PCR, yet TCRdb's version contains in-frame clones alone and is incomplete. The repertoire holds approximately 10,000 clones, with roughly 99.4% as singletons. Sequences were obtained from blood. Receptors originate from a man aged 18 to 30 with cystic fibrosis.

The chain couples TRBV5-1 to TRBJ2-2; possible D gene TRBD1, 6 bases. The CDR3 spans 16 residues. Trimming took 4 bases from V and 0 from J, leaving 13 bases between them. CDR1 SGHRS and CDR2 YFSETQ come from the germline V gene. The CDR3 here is CASSRNRATNTGELFF. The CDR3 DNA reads TGCGCCAGCAGCCGTAACAGGGCCACGAACACCGGGGAGCTGTTTTTT.

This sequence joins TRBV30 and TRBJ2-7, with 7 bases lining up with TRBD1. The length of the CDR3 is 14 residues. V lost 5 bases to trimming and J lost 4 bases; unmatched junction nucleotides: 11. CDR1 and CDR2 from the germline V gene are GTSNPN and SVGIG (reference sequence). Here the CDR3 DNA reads TGTGCCTGGGGGGTGACAGGGCTTGGGTACGAGCAGTACTTC. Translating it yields CAWGVTGLGYEQYF.